This TCR beta chain was observed in a study of OX40 agonist ivuxolimab in advanced cancers. Study findings and constraints: Mean expanded clone counts were higher in CD8+ than CD4+ T cells.

Sequencing was performed with immunoSEQ multiplex PCR; in TCRdb, only in-frame clones are kept and a portion is missing. The sample yields some 70,000 clones, more than 70% seen once. Anyone with autoimmune disease history or systemic immunosuppression was excluded. As regards this clone: Antigen specificity is unknown.

This specimen was CD4+ or CD8+ T cells sorted from blood, taken in a trial of the OX40 agonist ivuxolimab. This receptor was taken from an adult with an advanced solid tumor such as melanoma, head and neck, liver or kidney cancer.

The DNA for the CDR3 is TGTGCCAGCAGTAAAGGGGACAGGGGACTCTACGAGCAGTACTTC. This codes for CASSKGDRGLYEQYF. The rearrangement joins TRBV5-4 to TRBJ2-7; 10 bases are a match to TRBD1. V lost 5 bases, J lost 3 bases, and 8 bases stayed unmatched. Germline-derived CDR1 and CDR2 are SGHNT and YYREEE (reference sequence). The CDR3 runs to 15 residues.